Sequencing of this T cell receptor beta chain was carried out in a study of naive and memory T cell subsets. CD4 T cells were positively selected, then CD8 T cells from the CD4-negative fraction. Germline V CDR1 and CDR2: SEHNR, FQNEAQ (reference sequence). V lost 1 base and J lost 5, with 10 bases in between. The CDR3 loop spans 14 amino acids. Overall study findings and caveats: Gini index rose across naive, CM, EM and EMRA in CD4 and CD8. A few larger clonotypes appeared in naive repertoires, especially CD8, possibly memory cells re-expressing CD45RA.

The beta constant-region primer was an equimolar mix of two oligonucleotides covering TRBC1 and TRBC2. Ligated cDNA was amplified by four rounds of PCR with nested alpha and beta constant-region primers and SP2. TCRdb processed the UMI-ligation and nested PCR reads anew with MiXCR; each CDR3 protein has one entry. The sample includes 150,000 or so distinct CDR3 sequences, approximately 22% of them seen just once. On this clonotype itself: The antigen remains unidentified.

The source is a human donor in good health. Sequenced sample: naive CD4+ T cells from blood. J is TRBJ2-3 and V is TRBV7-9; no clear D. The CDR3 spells CASSLDRAVDTQYF. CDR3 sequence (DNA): TGTGCCAGCAGCTTAGATCGAGCAGTAGATACGCAGTATTTT.